This T cell receptor (beta chain) comes out of a study of vaccination and CD4 T cells after COVID-19. Broader study findings: Detection of a median around 86% of reactive clones in convalescent patients was confined to the period after vaccination. Convalescent patients had 304 of 307 vaccine-specific clones showing spike mono-reactivity.

About this clonotype itself: The antigen is unknown.

Germline V CDR1 and CDR2: DFQATT, SNEGSKA (reference sequence). V shed 4 bases, J shed 3 bases, and the junction held 4 bases outside the gene matches. This CDR3 contains 13 residues. Documented treatment: approximately 11-day PBMC culture with coronavirus spike peptide pools or control peptides (ViraFEST assay). Before the COVID-19 pandemic (2011-2018), CD4+ T cells were obtained from the unexposed donor. The Oncomine TCR Beta short-read assay sequenced DNA from cultured CD4+ T cells. A single record per CDR3 protein comes from TCRdb applying MiXCR to the PCR reads. Counted here are 7,000 or so distinct CDR3 sequences, just over 40% occurring once; the ten biggest clones make up about a third.

The V gene is TRBV20-1, the J gene TRBJ2-7, with TRBD2 identical over 9 bases. The sequence was obtained from a human donor in good health. The sequenced material came from CD4+ T cells from blood, cultured in vitro. The CDR3 protein is CSAKTSGIYEQYF. For the CDR3, the DNA is TGCAGTGCTAAGACTAGCGGAATCTACGAGCAGTACTTC.